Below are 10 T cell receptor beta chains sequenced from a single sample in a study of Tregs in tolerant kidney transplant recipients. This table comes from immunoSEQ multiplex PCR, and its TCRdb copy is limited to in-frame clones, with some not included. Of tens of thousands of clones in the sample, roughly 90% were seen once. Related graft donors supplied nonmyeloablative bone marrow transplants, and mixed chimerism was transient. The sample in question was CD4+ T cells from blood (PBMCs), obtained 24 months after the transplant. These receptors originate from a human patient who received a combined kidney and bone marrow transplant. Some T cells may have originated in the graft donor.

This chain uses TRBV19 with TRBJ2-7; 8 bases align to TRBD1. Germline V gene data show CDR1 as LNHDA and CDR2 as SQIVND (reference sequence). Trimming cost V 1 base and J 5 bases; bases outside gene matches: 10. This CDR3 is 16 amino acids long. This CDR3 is CASSIGSGRGRNEQYF. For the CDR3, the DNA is TGTGCCAGTAGTATAGGTTCGGGCAGGGGGCGAAACGAGCAGTACTTC.

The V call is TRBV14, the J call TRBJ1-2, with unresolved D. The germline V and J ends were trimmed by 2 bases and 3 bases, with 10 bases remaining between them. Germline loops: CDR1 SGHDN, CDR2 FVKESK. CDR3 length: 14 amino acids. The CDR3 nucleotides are TGTGCCAGCAGCCAATACGCGGGAGACTATGGCTACACCTTC. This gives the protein CASSQYAGDYGYTF.

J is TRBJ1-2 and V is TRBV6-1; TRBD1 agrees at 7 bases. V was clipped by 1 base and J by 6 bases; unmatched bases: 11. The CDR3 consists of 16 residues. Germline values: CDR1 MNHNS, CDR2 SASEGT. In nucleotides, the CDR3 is TGTGCCAGCAGTGAAGTAATGGGGGAGACAGGGAATGGCTACACCTTC. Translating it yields CASSEVMGETGNGYTF.

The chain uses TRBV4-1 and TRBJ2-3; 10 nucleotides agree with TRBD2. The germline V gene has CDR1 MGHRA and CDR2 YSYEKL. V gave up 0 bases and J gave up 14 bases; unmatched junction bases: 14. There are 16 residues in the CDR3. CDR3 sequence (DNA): TGCGCCAGCAGCCAAGATCCCAGCGGGAGGGACCTGGGGGGGTATTTT. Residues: CASSQDPSGRDLGGYF.

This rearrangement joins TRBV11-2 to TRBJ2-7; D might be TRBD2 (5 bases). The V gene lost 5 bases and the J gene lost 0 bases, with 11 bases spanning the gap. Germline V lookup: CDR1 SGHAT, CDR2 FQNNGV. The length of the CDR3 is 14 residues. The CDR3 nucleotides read TGTGCCAGCAGCAAGTGGGAGAGCTCCTACGAGCAGTACTTC. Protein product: CASSKWESSYEQYF.

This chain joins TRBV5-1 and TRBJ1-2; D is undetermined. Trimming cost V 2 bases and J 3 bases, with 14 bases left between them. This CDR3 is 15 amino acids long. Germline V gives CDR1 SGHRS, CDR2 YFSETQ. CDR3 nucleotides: TGCGCCAGCAGCTTTGACATAACAGCCTACTATGGCTACACCTTC. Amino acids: CASSFDITAYYGYTF.

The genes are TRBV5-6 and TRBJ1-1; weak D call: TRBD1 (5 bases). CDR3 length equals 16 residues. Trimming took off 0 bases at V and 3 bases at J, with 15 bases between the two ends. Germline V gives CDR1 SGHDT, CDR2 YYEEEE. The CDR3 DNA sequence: TGTGCCAGCAGCTTGGCCGTGGGGCTGGGATACACTGAAGCTTTCTTT. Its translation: CASSLAVGLGYTEAFF.

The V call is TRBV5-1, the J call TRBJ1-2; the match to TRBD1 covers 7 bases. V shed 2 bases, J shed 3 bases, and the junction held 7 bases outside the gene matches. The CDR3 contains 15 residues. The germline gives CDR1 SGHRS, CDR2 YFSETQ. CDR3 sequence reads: CASSLGQVYDYGYTF. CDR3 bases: TGCGCCAGCAGCTTAGGACAGGTTTACGACTATGGCTACACCTTC. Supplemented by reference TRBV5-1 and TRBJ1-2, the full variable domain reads KAGVTQTPRYLIKTRGQQVTLSCSPISGHRSVSWYQQTPGQGLQFLFEYFSETQRNKGNFPGRFSGRQFSNSRSEMNVSTLELGDSALYLCASSLGQVYDYGYTFGSGTRLTVV.

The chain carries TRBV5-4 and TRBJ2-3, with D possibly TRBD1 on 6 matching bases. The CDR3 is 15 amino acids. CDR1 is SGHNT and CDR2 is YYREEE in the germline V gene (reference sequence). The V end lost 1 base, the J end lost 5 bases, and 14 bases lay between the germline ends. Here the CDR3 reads CASSLRPGDQDTQYF. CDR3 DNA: TGTGCCAGCAGCTTGAGGCCAGGGGATCAAGATACGCAGTATTTT.

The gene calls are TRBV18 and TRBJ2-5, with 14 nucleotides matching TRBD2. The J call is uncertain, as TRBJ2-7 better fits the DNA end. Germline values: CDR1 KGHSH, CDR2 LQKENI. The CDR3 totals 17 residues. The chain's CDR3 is CASSPGTSGSVPYEQYF. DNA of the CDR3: TGTGCCAGCTCACCCGGGACTAGCGGGAGTGTCCCCTACGAGCAGTACTTC.